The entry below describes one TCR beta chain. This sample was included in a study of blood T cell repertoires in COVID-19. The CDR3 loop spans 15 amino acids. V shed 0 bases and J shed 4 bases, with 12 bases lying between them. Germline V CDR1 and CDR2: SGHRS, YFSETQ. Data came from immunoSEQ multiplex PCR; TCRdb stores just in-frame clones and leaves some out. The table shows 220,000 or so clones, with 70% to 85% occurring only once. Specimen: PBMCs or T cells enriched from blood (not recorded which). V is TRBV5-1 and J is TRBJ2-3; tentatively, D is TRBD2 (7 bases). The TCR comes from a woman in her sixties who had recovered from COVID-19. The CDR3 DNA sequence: TGCGCCAGCAGCTTGGAGGGGGGGCCGCCAGATACGCAGTATTTT. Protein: CASSLEGGPPDTQYF.